Presented here are 11 T cell receptor gamma chains from one specimen sequenced in a study of gamma-delta chains in newborns, infants, children. TCRdb reanalyzed the reads using CATT. The data contain thousands of gamma-chain clones, about 55% of them seen just once; the ten biggest clones take up 15% to 20%. Sequencing used blood. These receptor sequences come from a child who was a newborn, infant or young child, either healthy, febrile or measles-vaccinated (not recorded which).

The V and J genes are TRGV5 and TRGJ1 or TRGJ2. TCRdb offers no J gene call, so here the DNA was matched to germline to obtain one. The CDR3 covers 13 residues. Per the germline V gene, CDR1 is VINAFY and CDR2 is YDVSNSKD. J was trimmed by 0 bases and V by 4 bases; bases with no gene match: 3. The CDR3 protein is CATWEKNYYKKLF. The CDR3 DNA follows: TGTGCCACCTGGGAGAAGAATTATTATAAGAAACTCTTT.

The rearrangement links TRGV9 to TRGJ1 or TRGJ2. TCRdb carries no J gene annotation; the J gene was assigned here by matching the DNA with germline. The CDR3 has 11 residues. Losses at the gene ends were 0 bases for V and 11 bases for J; bases not matched to a gene: 4. The germline V gene encodes CDR1 GITISATS and CDR2 ISYDGTV (reference sequence). CDR3 sequence (DNA): TGTGCCTTGTGGGAGGTGCGACAGAAACTCTTT. It codes for CALWEVRQKLF.

This chain joins TRGV9 and TRGJP. Here the J gene came from matching the DNA to germline, since TCRdb omits it. This CDR3 has 17 amino acids. Trimming removed 0 bases from V and 9 bases from J; junction bases left unmatched: 8. Germline CDR1 is GITISATS and CDR2 is ISYDGTV (reference sequence). The DNA for the CDR3 is TGTGCCTTGTGGGAGGTGCGATCGGTGTTGGGCAAAAAAATCAAGGTATTT. As protein: CALWEVRSVLGKKIKVF.

The gene calls are TRGV2 and TRGJ1 or TRGJ2. No J gene was available from TCRdb, and it was assigned here by a germline match of the DNA. The CDR3 covers 12 residues. The germline gives CDR1 EGSNGY, CDR2 YDSYNSKV. Germline trimming cut 7 bases from V and 10 bases from J; bases unmatched to any gene: 13. CDR3 coding DNA: TGTGCCACCTGTGACCTTCCGGGAAAGAAACTCTTT. Protein: CATCDLPGKKLF.

In its sample, this clone was seen a few times. CDR3 in amino acids: CALWEAHQQELGKKIKVF. CDR3 sequence (DNA): TGTGCCTTGTGGGAGGCGCACCAGCAAGAGTTGGGCAAAAAAATCAAGGTATTT. The chain employs TRGV9 and TRGJP. TCRdb does not report a J gene; here it was assigned by matching the DNA to germline references. J was trimmed by 3 bases and V by 2 bases; bases with no gene match: 7. Per the germline V gene, CDR1 is GITISATS and CDR2 is ISYDGTV (reference sequence). The CDR3 covers 18 residues.

In the case of this clone: The sample contains more than one DNA sequence encoding this CDR3. The rearrangement joins TRGV2 to TRGJP2. Because TCRdb records no J gene, it was assigned here through a match of the DNA to germline. CDR1 is EGSNGY and CDR2 is YDSYNSKV in the germline V gene. V dropped 0 bases and J dropped 5; count of bases not matched to a gene: 6. The CDR3 has 15 amino acids. In DNA form, the CDR3 reads TGTGCCACCTGGGACGGGCGGTCGAGTGATTGGATCAAGACGTTT. Amino acids: CATWDGRSSDWIKTF.

The V and J genes are TRGV4 and TRGJ1 or TRGJ2. Assignment of the J gene here rests on matching the DNA to germline, because TCRdb gives none. The V and J ends lost 1 base and 5 bases, in that order; junction bases with no gene match: 5. The CDR3 extends over 13 amino acids. The germline V gene encodes CDR1 EGSTGY and CDR2 YDSYTSSV. CDR3 bases: TGTGCCACCTGGGATGGTTTCGATTATAAGAAACTCTTT. Residues: CATWDGFDYKKLF.

The chain couples TRGV5 to TRGJ1 or TRGJ2. TCRdb is silent on the J gene; assignment here came from matching the DNA to germline. The germline CDR1 and CDR2 sequences are VINAFY and YDVSNSKD. This CDR3 is built from 12 residues. Losses at the gene ends were 3 bases for V and 7 bases for J; bases not matched to a gene: 6. The CDR3 spells CATWDLEYKKLF. The CDR3 DNA reads as TGTGCCACCTGGGACTTGGAGTATAAGAAACTCTTT.

The chain combines TRGV2 with TRGJP2. Since TCRdb gives no J gene, matching the DNA to germline was used here to assign it. Germline V gene data show CDR1 as EGSNGY and CDR2 as YDSYNSKV. Unmatched junction bases numbered 5, after V lost 0 bases and J lost 4 bases. This CDR3 region has 15 residues. CDR3 nucleotides: TGTGCCACCTGGGACGGGCGGGATAGTGATTGGATCAAGACGTTT. As protein: CATWDGRDSDWIKTF.

J is TRGJP2 and V is TRGV4. As TCRdb names no J gene, one was assigned here on the basis of a DNA match to germline. V was clipped by 4 bases and J by 11 bases; unmatched bases: 4. The CDR3 loop spans 11 amino acids. Looked up from germline, CDR1 is EGSTGY and CDR2 is YDSYTSSV. The CDR3 reads CATWEGWIKTF. CDR3 nucleotides: TGTGCCACCTGGGAGGGGTGGATCAAGACGTTT.

The J gene is TRGJ1 or TRGJ2, the V gene TRGV4. Here the J gene came from matching the DNA to germline, since TCRdb omits it. The CDR3 runs to 14 residues. The germline gives CDR1 EGSTGY, CDR2 YDSYTSSV. Trimming took 1 base from V and 2 from J; bases not matched to a gene: 5. CDR3 DNA: TGTGCCACCTGGGATGGTCCTCATTATTATAAGAAACTCTTT. Translated, it gives CATWDGPHYYKKLF.